This T cell receptor beta chain was captured in a study of shared clonotypes between healthy human individuals. Study background: The cohort had two women and three men, ages 18 to 49. Study-wide results and limits: It was only blood that was sampled, and tissue repertoires likely differ. Generation probabilities were higher for clonotypes shared across all four sorted-subset donors than for unshared ones.

Note on this clone: No antigen is known for it.

The V and J ends lost 2 bases and 7 bases, in that order; junction bases with no gene match: 12. CDR1 and CDR2 from the germline V gene are KGHSH and LQKENI. The CDR3 extends over 17 amino acids. This table comes from immunoSEQ multiplex PCR, and its TCRdb copy is limited to in-frame clones, with some not included. The profile shows approximately 2,000,000 clones, 92% of them singletons. CD4+ cells underwent separation, giving CD45RA+ naive and CD45RA-negative memory subsets. The specimen was naive CD4+ T cells from PBMCs. Documented subset: CD45RA+ positively selected. The chain carries TRBV18 and TRBJ2-1; 9 bases match TRBD2. The sequence was collected from a man younger than 35 in good health. Some clones in this sample may be carry-over from other donors' samples. CDR3 DNA: TGTGCCAGCTCACCAGGGATCGGGACTAGCAGGAGGAATGAGCAGTTCTTC. Protein product: CASSPGIGTSRRNEQFF.